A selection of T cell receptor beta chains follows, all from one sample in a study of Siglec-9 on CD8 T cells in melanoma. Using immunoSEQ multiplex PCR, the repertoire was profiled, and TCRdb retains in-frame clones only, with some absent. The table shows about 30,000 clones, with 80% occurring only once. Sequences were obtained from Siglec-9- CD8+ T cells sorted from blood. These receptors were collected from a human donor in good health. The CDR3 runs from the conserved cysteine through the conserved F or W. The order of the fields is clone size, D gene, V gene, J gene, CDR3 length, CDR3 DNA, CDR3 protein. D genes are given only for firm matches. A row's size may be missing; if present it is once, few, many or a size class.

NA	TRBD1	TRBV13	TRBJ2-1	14	TGTGCCAGCAGCCCCGGGACAGGATACAATGAGCAGTTCTTC	CASSPGTGYNEQFF
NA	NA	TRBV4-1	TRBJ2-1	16	TGCGCCAGCAGCCAGGCCGGGACTTATGGGGGGAATGAGCAGTTCTTC	CASSQAGTYGGNEQFF
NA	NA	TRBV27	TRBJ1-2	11	TGTGCTTCCAGGGCTTACTATGGCTACACCTTC	CASRAYYGYTF
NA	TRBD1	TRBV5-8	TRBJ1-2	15	TGTGCCAGCAGCTCTAGGGACAGCACTAACTATGGCTACACCTTC	CASSSRDSTNYGYTF
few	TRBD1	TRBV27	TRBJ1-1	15	TGTGCCAGCAGTTTATCCGGACAGGGCCCTACTGAAGCTTTCTTT	CASSLSGQGPTEAFF
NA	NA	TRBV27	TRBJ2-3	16	TGTGCCAGCAGTACCGGACTCGCGACTGACACAGATACGCAGTATTTT	CASSTGLATDTDTQYF
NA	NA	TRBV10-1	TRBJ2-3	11	TGCGCCAGCAAAGACCGGGAAGTCCTATATTTT	CASKDREVLYF
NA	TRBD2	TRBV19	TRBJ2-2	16	TGTGCCAGTCAAGGGACTAGCGGGGACCCCACCGGGGAGCTGTTTTTT	CASQGTSGDPTGELFF
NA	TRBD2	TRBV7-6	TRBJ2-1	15	TGTGCCAGCAGCTTATACCTAGCGGGGGGGAATGAGCAGTTCTTC	CASSLYLAGGNEQFF
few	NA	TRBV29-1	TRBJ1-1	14	TGCAGCGTTGAGTTAGAAAACATGAACACTGAAGCTTTCTTT	CSVELENMNTEAFF
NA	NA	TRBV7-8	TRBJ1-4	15	TGTGCCAGCAGCTTGACAGATGCAACTAATGAAAAACTGTTTTTT	CASSLTDATNEKLFF
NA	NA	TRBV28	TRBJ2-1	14	TGTGCCAGCAGGCCGGACCAGTCCTACAATGAGCAGTTCTTC	CASRPDQSYNEQFF
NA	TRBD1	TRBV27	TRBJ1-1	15	TGTGCCAGCAGTATACGCCGGACAGGGCTCACTGAAGCTTTCTTT	CASSIRRTGLTEAFF
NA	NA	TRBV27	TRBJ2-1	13	TGTGCCAGCAGTTTTTCTCCCTTCAATGAGCAGTTCTTC	CASSFSPFNEQFF
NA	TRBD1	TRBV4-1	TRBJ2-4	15	TGCGCCAGCAGCCAGCCGCGGGACAGGGTAAACATTCAGTACTTC	CASSQPRDRVNIQYF
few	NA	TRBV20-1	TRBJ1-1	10	TGCAGTGCCTATGCAGTTGAAGCTTTCTTT	CSAYAVEAFF
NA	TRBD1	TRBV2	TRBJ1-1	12	TGTGCCAGCAGGGGGACAGGATGGGGAGCTTTCTTT	CASRGTGWGAFF
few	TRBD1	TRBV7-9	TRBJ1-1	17	TGTGCCAGCAGCCCACCTCGCCCGGGACAGGGATACACTGAAGCTTTCTTT	CASSPPRPGQGYTEAFF
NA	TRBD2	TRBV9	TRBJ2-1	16	TGTGCCAGCAGCGTAGGGGCTAGCGGGAGGTCGGATGAGCAGTTCTTC	CASSVGASGRSDEQFF
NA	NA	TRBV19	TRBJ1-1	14	TGTGCCAGTCGTTCCACTGGGGGCGCCGTTGAAGCTTTCTTT	CASRSTGGAVEAFF
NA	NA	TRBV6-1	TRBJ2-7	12	TGTGCCAGCACAGCAGGGGTCTACGAGCAGTACTTC	CASTAGVYEQYF
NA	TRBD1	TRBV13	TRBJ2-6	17	TGTGCCAGCAGCTCGGACAGGGGGCGCTCTGGGGCCAACGTCCTGACTTTC	CASSSDRGRSGANVLTF
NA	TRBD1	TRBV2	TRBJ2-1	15	TGTGCCAGCAGTGAAACTCGGACAGGTGGCAATGAGCAGTTCTTC	CASSETRTGGNEQFF
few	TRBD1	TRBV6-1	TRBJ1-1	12	TGTGCCAGCAGTGAATTTGACAGGGGCGCTTTCTTT	CASSEFDRGAFF
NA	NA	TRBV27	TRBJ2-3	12	TGTGCCAGCAGTTTAAACGGAGATACGCAGTATTTT	CASSLNGDTQYF
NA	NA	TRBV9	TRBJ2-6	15	TGTGCCAGCAGCGTCTCTGGGGTTGGGGCCAACGTCCTGACTTTC	CASSVSGVGANVLTF
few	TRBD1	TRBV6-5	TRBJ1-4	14	TGTGCCAGCAGTTACTCGACAGGGGTGGAAAAACTGTTTTTT	CASSYSTGVEKLFF
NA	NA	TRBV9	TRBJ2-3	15	TGTGCCAGCAGCGTAGCTGGGGCTAGCACAGATACGCAGTATTTT	CASSVAGASTDTQYF
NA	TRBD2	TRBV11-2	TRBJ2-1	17	TGTGCCAGCAGCTTAGGAAGGCTTAGCGGGCCACGGGATGAGCAGTTCTTC	CASSLGRLSGPRDEQFF
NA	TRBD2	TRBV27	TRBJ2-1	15	TGTGCCAGCAGTTTTGGTAGCGGGGTCAGGAATGAGCAGTTCTTC	CASSFGSGVRNEQFF
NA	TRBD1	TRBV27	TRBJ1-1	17	TGTGCCAGCAGTTTCAGACAGGGTAACTTGGTTGACACTGAAGCTTTCTTT	CASSFRQGNLVDTEAFF
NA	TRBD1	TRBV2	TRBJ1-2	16	TGTGCCAGCAGAAAAAGGGAGACAGGGGCTAACTATGGCTACACCTTC	CASRKRETGANYGYTF
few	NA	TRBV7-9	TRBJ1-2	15	TGTGCCAGCAGCTTAACAGGAGCACCTTCCTATGGCTACACCTTC	CASSLTGAPSYGYTF
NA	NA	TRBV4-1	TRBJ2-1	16	TGCGCCAGCAGCCAAGATCGGGCGGATTCCTACAATGAGCAGTTCTTC	CASSQDRADSYNEQFF
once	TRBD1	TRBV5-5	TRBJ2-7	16	TGTGCCAGCAGCCCTTATCAGGGGGCGAATCACTACGAGCAGTACTTC	CASSPYQGANHYEQYF
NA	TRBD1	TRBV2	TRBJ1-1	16	TGTGCTATACTCCGGACAGGGAAAATAATGAACACTGAAGCTTTCTTT	CAILRTGKIMNTEAFF
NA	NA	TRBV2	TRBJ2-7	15	TGTGCCAGCAGTGAAGCGCTAAGGGGGTCCTACGAGCAGTACTTC	CASSEALRGSYEQYF
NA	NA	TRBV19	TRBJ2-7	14	TGTGCCAGTAGTATGGCTGAGGGGGGCTACGAGCAGTACTTC	CASSMAEGGYEQYF
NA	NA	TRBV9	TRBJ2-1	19	TGTGCCAGCAGCGTAAACCGGGATGTTAGCCATCCCATCTACAATGAGCAGTTCTTC	CASSVNRDVSHPIYNEQFF
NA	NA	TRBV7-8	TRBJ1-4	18	TGTGCCAGCAGCTTAGCGAGAGGGGATCCCGCAACTAATGAAAAACTGTTTTTT	CASSLARGDPATNEKLFF
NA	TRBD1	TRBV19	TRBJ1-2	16	TGTGCCAGTAGTACACAAACCGGGACAGAGATCCATGGCTACACCTTC	CASSTQTGTEIHGYTF
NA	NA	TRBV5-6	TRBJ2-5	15	TGTGCCAGCAGGAGGGGGCGGGACAGCCAAGAGACCCAGTACTTC	CASRRGRDSQETQYF
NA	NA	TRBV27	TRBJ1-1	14	TGTGCCAGCAGTTTAACCAGGGTAGAGACTGAAGCTTTCTTT	CASSLTRVETEAFF
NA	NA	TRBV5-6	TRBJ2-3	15	TGTGCCAGCAGCTTGGATGAGCGGGTGGCAGATACGCAGTATTTT	CASSLDERVADTQYF
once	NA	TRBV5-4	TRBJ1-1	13	TGTGCCAGCAGCCTACAGGGTAACACTGAAGCTTTCTTT	CASSLQGNTEAFF
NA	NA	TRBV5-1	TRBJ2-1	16	TGCGCCAGCAGCTTCGCCTACGGATGGTCCTACAATGAGCAGTTCTTC	CASSFAYGWSYNEQFF
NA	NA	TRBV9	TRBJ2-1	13	TGTGCCAGCAGCGTTTCAGGATTCAATGAGCAGTTCTTC	CASSVSGFNEQFF
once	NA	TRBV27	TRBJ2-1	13	TGTGCCAGCAGTCTAGGAGAGGACAATGAGCAGTTCTTC	CASSLGEDNEQFF
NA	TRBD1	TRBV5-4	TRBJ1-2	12	TGTGCCAGCAGAGGGACAGGAGCTGGCTACACCTTC	CASRGTGAGYTF
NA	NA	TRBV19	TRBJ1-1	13	TGTGCCTGCCACCAGGGGAGGAACACTGAAGCTTTCTTT	CACHQGRNTEAFF
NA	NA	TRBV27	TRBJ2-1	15	TGTGCCAGCGCGGTTCTACAGGGATCCTACAATGAGCAGTTCTTC	CASAVLQGSYNEQFF
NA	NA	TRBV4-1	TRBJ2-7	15	TGCGCCAGCAGCCAAGTTTCGGGGCTCCTCTACGAGCAGTACTTC	CASSQVSGLLYEQYF
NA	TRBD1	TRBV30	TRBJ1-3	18	TGTGCCTGGAGTGTAGATTACGGGACAGGATACTCTGGAAACACCATATATTTT	CAWSVDYGTGYSGNTIYF